This passage covers 3 T cell receptor beta chains from one sample sequenced in a study of spatial heterogeneity in lung cancer (dated by TCRdb to between 2019 and 2020). For these TCRs, the target antigens are not known. Taken with the paper, the label for time point translates to: sample taken at primary tumor resection. The library was obtained by 5' RACE. The instrument was a NextSeq 500. TCRdb reran the public reads through fastp at Q25 and MiXCR, keeping productive beta chains. Rows merge per CDR3 protein into single entries with the most common DNA and genes. Counted in this sample were 10,000 to 11,000 distinct CDR3 sequences; 6% to 9.5% of them appeared once. The ten biggest clones cover around 21% of the sample. Here is what the overall study found, with its caveats: The tumor nonsynonymous mutation count correlated with the number of expanded intratumoral alpha and beta TCRs.

The input for sequencing was lung tumor tissue, taken at surgery. All receptors derive from a female donor with early-stage non-small cell lung cancer.

By frequency in the sample, this clonotype is medium-sized. The chain links TRBV7-8 to TRBJ2-2, with D unresolved. Between the trimmed V and J ends, which lost 5 bases and 5 bases, there was a span of 27 bases. The CDR3 sequence is 19 residues long. The germline CDR1 and CDR2 sequences are SGHVS and FQNEAQ. CDR3 sequence reads: CASSPQGLGRALGTGELFF. Written as DNA, the CDR3 is TGTGCCAGCAGCCCACAAGGGTTGGGTAGAGCTCTTGGGACCGGGGAGCTGTTTTTT.

This clonotype was counted at least ten times. The chain is built from TRBV7-3 and TRBJ2-3; 9 bases map to TRBD2. Germline V gene sequence: CDR1 SGHTA, CDR2 FQGTGA. There are 14 residues in the CDR3. The trim removed 5 bases at V and 5 bases at J, leaving 5 bases unmatched. The CDR3 DNA sequence: TGTGCCAGCAGCCTAGCGGGGTCGGGAGATACGCAGTATTTT. It is translated as CASSLAGSGDTQYF.

This clonotype has a count of ten or more. The V and J genes are TRBV7-2 and TRBJ2-5; weak D call: TRBD2 (6 bases). The V gene lost 5 bases and the J gene lost 3 bases, with 10 bases spanning the gap. Germline V gives CDR1 SGHTA, CDR2 FQGNSA. The length of the CDR3 is 13 residues. CDR3: CASSRGGEETQYF. The DNA of the CDR3 is TGTGCCAGCAGCCGAGGAGGGGAAGAGACCCAGTACTTC. Together with reference TRBV7-2 and TRBJ2-5, the CDR3 gives the full variable domain: GAGVSQSPSNKVTEKGKDVELRCDPISGHTALYWYRQSLGQGLEFLIYFQGNSAPDKSGLPSDRFSAERTGGSVSTLTIQRTQQEDSAVYLCASSRGGEETQYFGPGTRLLVL.